These 30 T cell receptor beta chains came from one sample sequenced in a study of Graves' ophthalmopathy and Graves' hyperthyroidism. From RNA, the CDR3 regions of TCR beta chains were amplified and sequenced. RT-PCR in the first round used HTBI primers; a second-round multiplex PCR followed. TCRdb ran MiXCR on the multiplex PCR reads and lists one entry per CDR3 protein. The repertoire consists of approximately 210,000 distinct CDR3 sequences, with about 32% occurring once and the leading ten covering around 10%. Sequenced material: peripheral blood. The receptors stem from a man in his fifties with Graves' ophthalmopathy.

The chain joins TRBV20-1 to TRBJ1-2; D is unresolved. CDR1 and CDR2 from the germline V gene are DFQATT and SNEGSKA (reference sequence). The V gene lost 0 bases and the J gene lost 4 bases, with 18 bases spanning the gap. This CDR3 has 16 residues. The DNA of the CDR3 is TGCAGTGCTAGAGATCTTATGAGGGAAATTCTCTATGGCTACACCTTC. Its translation is CSARDLMREILYGYTF.

The CDR3 bases are TGTGCCATCAGTTTGGACAACCCTCCGAACACTGAAGCTTTCTTT. Amino acid sequence: CAISLDNPPNTEAFF. The chain couples TRBV10-3 to TRBJ1-1; tentatively, D is TRBD1 (5 bases). V lost 5 bases and J 1 base, leaving 14 bases between the germline ends. Germline CDR1 ENHRY, CDR2 SYGVKD. This CDR3 has 15 amino acids.

This clonotype occurred once. The chain is built from TRBV19 and TRBJ2-7, with D possibly TRBD1 on 5 matching bases. V shed 9 bases and J shed 3 bases, with 15 bases lying between them. In germline, CDR1 is LNHDA, CDR2 SQIVND (reference sequence). This CDR3 region has 13 residues. CDR3 bases: TGTGCCAGCAGCACCGGACACAGCTACGAGCAGTACTTC. Amino acid sequence: CASSTGHSYEQYF.

In its sample, this clonotype was seen many times. The V and J genes are TRBV10-3 and TRBJ1-1; 9 nucleotides match TRBD1. Germline-derived CDR1 and CDR2 are ENHRY and SYGVKD. The CDR3 extends over 17 amino acids. With V trimmed by 4 bases and J by 11 bases, 20 bases remained unmatched. DNA for the CDR3: TGTGCCATCAGTGCGTCGGGGCCCGGGACAGGGCCAGTAGGGGCTTTCTTT. Its protein is CAISASGPGTGPVGAFF.

This clonotype was seen at least ten times. This clone may be a read error of a much larger clone one base away. The rearrangement uses TRBV20-1 and TRBJ2-5; 8 bases are a match to TRBD1. This CDR3 is 16 amino acids long. Germline CDR1 reads DFQATT; CDR2 reads SNEGSKA (reference sequence). J was trimmed by 2 bases and V by 8 bases; bases with no gene match: 16. The chain's CDR3 is CSTNPSGGFYQETQYF. DNA for the CDR3: TGCAGTACCAACCCCTCAGGGGGCTTTTATCAAGAGACCCAGTACTTC.

Many counts were recorded for this clonotype. The chain combines TRBV12-3 or TRBV12-4 with TRBJ1-2; D call uncertain. V lost 3 bases, J lost 3 bases, and 5 bases lay in between. This CDR3 has 12 amino acids. CDR3 loop: CASSFSDYGYTF. CDR3 nucleotides: TGTGCCAGCAGTTTCAGTGACTATGGCTACACCTTC.

Many counts were recorded for this clonotype. V is TRBV6-6 and J is TRBJ2-7; D may be TRBD1 (5 bases). The germline gives CDR1 MNHNY, CDR2 SVGAGI (reference sequence). V lost 6 bases and J lost 0, with 9 bases in between. This CDR3 contains 13 residues. DNA for the CDR3: TGTGCCAGCAGGCCGACAGTCTCCTACGAGCAGTACTTC. It translates to CASRPTVSYEQYF.

For the CDR3, the DNA is TGTGCCAGCAGTCTCCTAATACCGGGACTAGCGGTTTACGAGCAGTACTTC. This gives the protein CASSLLIPGLAVYEQYF. The gene calls are TRBV28 and TRBJ2-7, with 11 nucleotides matching TRBD2. V gave up 5 bases and J gave up 4 bases; unmatched junction bases: 13. This CDR3 has 17 amino acids. Looked up from germline, CDR1 is MDHEN and CDR2 is SYDVKM.

There are many counts of this clonotype. V gene TRBV4-1 combines with J gene TRBJ2-7; 9 positions match TRBD1. V shed 2 bases, J shed 3 bases, and the junction held 8 bases outside the gene matches. This CDR3 is 16 amino acids long. The germline V gene encodes CDR1 MGHRA and CDR2 YSYEKL. CDR3 protein: CASSQSVRDRVYEQYF. CDR3 coding DNA: TGCGCCAGCAGCCAATCTGTGAGGGACAGGGTCTACGAGCAGTACTTC.

This clonotype came up a few times. V is TRBV28 and J is TRBJ2-2; D is ambiguous. Germline CDR1 reads MDHEN; CDR2 reads SYDVKM. V gave up 7 bases and J gave up 5 bases, with 11 bases separating them. The CDR3 has 13 amino acids. CDR3 loop: CASTRHGTGELFF. CDR3 coding DNA: TGTGCCAGCACCCGCCATGGGACCGGGGAGCTGTTTTTT.

This clonotype was picked up many times. The chain carries TRBV20-1 and TRBJ1-2, with D perhaps matching TRBD1 (5 bases). CDR1 and CDR2 from the germline V gene are DFQATT and SNEGSKA (reference sequence). V was shortened by 2 bases and J by 7 bases, with 14 bases between the two germline ends. The CDR3 length is 13 residues. The CDR3 nucleotides are TGCAGTGCTAGAAATCCAGGGATGAGTGGCTACACCTTC. It encodes CSARNPGMSGYTF.

This clonotype showed up just once. The genes are TRBV6-2 or TRBV6-3 and TRBJ2-7; no clear D gene. CDR3 length: 14 amino acids. Germline V gene data show CDR1 as MNHEY and CDR2 as SVGEGT. V lost 6 bases and J 2 bases, leaving 14 bases between the germline ends. CDR3 coding DNA: TGTGCCAGCAGAACCCCGGGCCCTGCCTACGAGCAGTACTTC. Amino acids: CASRTPGPAYEQYF.

This clonotype was seen ten or more times. The V and J genes are TRBV7-2 and TRBJ2-3; TRBD2 agrees at 11 bases. The V gene's germline CDR1 is SGHTA and CDR2 FQGNSA. This CDR3 spans 16 amino acids. The V segment lost 5 bases and the J segment 0 bases; nucleotides outside the gene matches: 4. The CDR3 reads CASSPSSGGSTDTQYF. The CDR3 DNA reads TGTGCCAGCAGCCCATCTAGCGGGGGGAGCACAGATACGCAGTATTTT.

This rearrangement joins TRBV2 to TRBJ1-5; 8 bases map to TRBD1. The CDR3 is made up of 14 amino acids. CDR1 and CDR2 from the germline V gene are SNHLY and FYNNEI. The V and J ends lost 3 bases and 5 bases, in that order; junction bases with no gene match: 3. CDR3 region: CASSDRGLDQPQHF. The CDR3 coding sequence is TGTGCCAGCAGTGACAGGGGGCTGGATCAGCCCCAGCATTTT.

The chain has TRBV6-5 and TRBJ1-1; TRBD1 aligns across 8 bases. The CDR3 is 14 residues long. V dropped 7 bases and J dropped 1; count of bases not matched to a gene: 5. Germline V gene sequence: CDR1 MNHEY, CDR2 SVGAGI. The CDR3 DNA reads as TGTGCCAGCACTTTCGACAGGGGGAACACTGAAGCTTTCTTT. Its protein is CASTFDRGNTEAFF.

This clonotype was recorded at least ten times. The rearrangement links TRBV5-5 to TRBJ2-5; no clear D gene. Between the trimmed V and J ends, which lost 1 base and 0 bases, there was a span of 7 bases. The CDR3 contains 14 residues. Germline-derived CDR1 and CDR2 are SGHKS and YYEKEE (reference sequence). CDR3 loop: CASSLTAHQETQYF. For the CDR3, the DNA is TGTGCCAGCAGCTTGACAGCACACCAAGAGACCCAGTACTTC. Filled out from reference TRBV5-5 and TRBJ2-5, the complete variable domain reads DAGVTQSPTHLIKTRGQQVTLRCSPISGHKSVSWYQQVLGQGPQFIFQYYEKEERGRGNFPDRFSARQFPNYSSELNVNALLLGDSALYLCASSLTAHQETQYFGPGTRLLVL.

This clonotype was seen repeatedly, ten times or more. CDR3: CASSDGQGETQYF. CDR3 in DNA: TGTGCCAGCAGTGACGGACAGGGGGAGACCCAGTACTTC. V and J are TRBV12-3 or TRBV12-4 and TRBJ2-5; 9 bases fit TRBD1. Trimming took 5 bases from V and 5 from J; bases not matched to a gene: 3. This CDR3 comprises 13 residues.

This clonotype has ten or more counts. This sequence joins TRBV7-2 and TRBJ2-7, with D possibly TRBD1 on 6 matching bases. Between the trimmed V and J ends, which lost 1 base and 5 bases, there was a span of 15 bases. The length of the CDR3 is 15 residues. CDR1 is SGHTA, CDR2 FQGNSA, per germline. Here the CDR3 reads CASSLDSGGTNEQYF. CDR3 bases: TGTGCCAGCAGCTTAGATTCTGGGGGCACCAACGAGCAGTACTTC.

The chain couples TRBV5-1 to TRBJ2-5; 9 bases map to TRBD2. The CDR3 has 16 residues. Germline CDR1 is SGHRS and CDR2 is YFSETQ. V was clipped by 4 bases and J by 1 base; unmatched bases: 8. The CDR3 DNA reads as TGCGCCAGCAGCCTGGGTCTAGCGGGGATCCAAGAGACCCAGTACTTC. This encodes CASSLGLAGIQETQYF.

The sample holds many counts of this clonotype. V usage is TRBV25-1 and J usage is TRBJ2-7; the D is unclear. This CDR3 contains 13 residues. CDR1 and CDR2 from the germline V gene are MGHDK and SYGVNS. V lost 5 bases and J lost 5, with 13 bases in between. This CDR3 is CASSRQISDEQYF. The CDR3 region has the DNA TGTGCCAGCAGTCGGCAGATTTCGGACGAGCAGTACTTC.

The chain carries TRBV6-2 or TRBV6-3 and TRBJ2-7; a weak D match, TRBD1 (6 bases). V lost 6 bases and J lost 7, with 13 bases in between. Germline CDR1 and CDR2: MNHEY and SVGEGT. The CDR3 is 12 residues long. Here the CDR3 reads CASSQQGEEQYF. Written as DNA, the CDR3 is TGTGCCAGCAGCCAACAGGGTGAAGAGCAGTACTTC.

The chain couples TRBV28 to TRBJ2-5; 7 bases match TRBD1. The germline V gene has CDR1 MDHEN and CDR2 SYDVKM. The V and J ends lost 6 bases and 1 base, in that order; junction bases with no gene match: 5. The CDR3 consists of 14 residues. In nucleotides, the CDR3 is TGTGCCAGCAGAAACCGGGACAGCCAAGAGACCCAGTACTTC. It encodes CASRNRDSQETQYF. Supplemented by reference TRBV28 and TRBJ2-5, the full variable domain reads DVKVTQSSRYLVKRTGEKVFLECVQDMDHENMFWYRQDPGLGLRLIYFSYDVKMKEKGDIPEGYSVSREKKERFSLILESASTNQTSMYLCASRNRDSQETQYFGPGTRLLVL.

This clonotype was observed at least ten times. V gene TRBV6-2 or TRBV6-3 combines with J gene TRBJ2-7, with TRBD2 matching over 7 bases. This CDR3 spans 14 amino acids. The V and J ends lost 3 bases and 3 bases, in that order; junction bases with no gene match: 5. Germline CDR1 is MNHEY and CDR2 is SVGEGT. The CDR3: CASSYVGGSYEQYF. CDR3 in DNA: TGTGCCAGCAGTTATGTGGGCGGGAGCTACGAGCAGTACTTC.

This clonotype was seen repeatedly, ten times or more. V gene TRBV12-3 or TRBV12-4 combines with J gene TRBJ1-2, with TRBD1 identical over 7 bases. The CDR3 extends over 15 amino acids. Germline trimming cut 6 bases from V and 4 bases from J; bases unmatched to any gene: 11. The CDR3 DNA follows: TGTGCCAGCAGAACCACAGGGGAGGCTCGCTATGGCTACACCTTC. It yields the protein CASRTTGEARYGYTF.

This clonotype was picked up many times. CDR3 loop: CASSVQGANSYEQYF. CDR3 nucleotides: TGTGCCAGTAGTGTACAGGGGGCTAACTCCTACGAGCAGTACTTC. The chain uses TRBV19 and TRBJ2-7; 9 bases are shared with TRBD1. Trimming cost V 5 bases and J 0 bases; bases outside gene matches: 5. Germline CDR1 LNHDA, CDR2 SQIVND (reference sequence). CDR3 length: 15 amino acids.

This clonotype showed up many times. The chain uses TRBV6-1 and TRBJ2-5; D is possibly TRBD2 (5 bases). The CDR3 has 16 residues. Germline CDR1 is MNHNS and CDR2 is SASEGT. The V end was cut by 5 bases, the J end by 1 base, with 17 bases between. The CDR3 region is CASSRNRRASQETQYF. As DNA, the CDR3 is TGTGCCAGCAGTCGAAACCGGCGGGCCTCCCAAGAGACCCAGTACTTC.

This clonotype occurred many times. The J gene is TRBJ2-4, the V gene TRBV6-1, with D possibly being TRBD2 (6 bases). There are 15 residues in the CDR3. Germline CDR1 is MNHNS and CDR2 is SASEGT. V dropped 5 bases and J dropped 0 bases, with 11 bases sitting between them. The CDR3 spells CASSRGNLAKNIQYF. CDR3 DNA: TGTGCCAGCAGTCGGGGGAACCTAGCCAAAAACATTCAGTACTTC.

There are many counts of this clonotype. V usage is TRBV29-1 and J usage is TRBJ2-5; TRBD1 agrees at 8 bases. Germline CDR1 and CDR2: SQVTM and ANQGSEA. J was trimmed by 3 bases and V by 3 bases; bases with no gene match: 3. The CDR3 runs 13 residues. The CDR3: CSVDETGEETQYF. For the CDR3, the DNA is TGCAGCGTTGATGAGACAGGGGAAGAGACCCAGTACTTC. The full variable domain, with the rest looked up from reference TRBV29-1 and TRBJ2-5, is SAVISQKPSRDICQRGTSLTIQCQVDSQVTMMFWYRQQPGQSLTLIATANQGSEATYESGFVIDKFPISRPNLTFSTLTVSNMSPEDSSIYLCSVDETGEETQYFGPGTRLLVL.

V is TRBV28 and J is TRBJ2-7, with 7 bases aligning to TRBD1. Germline V gene lookup returns CDR1 MDHEN and CDR2 SYDVKM. The CDR3 loop spans 14 amino acids. Trimming removed 6 bases from V and 2 bases from J; junction bases left unmatched: 7. CDR3 loop: CASSPGTETYEQYF. DNA of the CDR3: TGTGCCAGCAGCCCCGGGACAGAAACCTACGAGCAGTACTTC. The complete variable domain, with remaining parts taken from reference TRBV28 and TRBJ2-7, reads DVKVTQSSRYLVKRTGEKVFLECVQDMDHENMFWYRQDPGLGLRLIYFSYDVKMKEKGDIPEGYSVSREKKERFSLILESASTNQTSMYLCASSPGTETYEQYFGPGTRLTVT.

This clonotype was detected ten times or more. The V call is TRBV20-1, the J call TRBJ2-7; D possibly corresponds to TRBD1 (6 bases). Germline values: CDR1 DFQATT, CDR2 SNEGSKA (reference sequence). The CDR3 consists of 14 residues. Trimming took off 4 bases at V and 0 bases at J, with 13 bases between the two ends. The CDR3 DNA follows: TGCAGTGCTATTCCGGGACAAAGCTCCTACGAGCAGTACTTC. Its translation is CSAIPGQSSYEQYF.